These T cell receptor beta chains were read from a single sample in a study of T cell responses to AZD1222 COVID-19 vaccine. This table comes from immunoSEQ multiplex PCR, and its TCRdb copy is limited to in-frame clones, with some not included. The sample has 80,000 or so clones, more than 90% seen once; the top ten hold roughly 5.6%. The sample consisted of peripheral blood, taken on day 0 of AZD1222 vaccination. The source is an adult in good health. The CDR3 runs from the conserved cysteine through the conserved F or W. A D gene is named only where the DNA matches it firmly. Expanded clones are given a class, and other clones once, few, many or no size at all.

clone size	J gene	D gene	V gene	CDR3 protein	CDR3 DNA
NA	TRBJ1-5	TRBD1	TRBV7-3	CASSFGRGPQPQHF	TGTGCCAGCAGCTTTGGCAGGGGGCCCCAGCCCCAGCATTTT
NA	TRBJ1-6	NA	TRBV19	CASSISYRSSYNSPLHF	TGTGCCAGTAGTATTTCCTACCGTAGCTCCTATAATTCACCCCTCCACTTT
NA	TRBJ1-4	TRBD1	TRBV7-2	CASSLGGTAHEKLFF	TGTGCCAGCAGCTTGGGGGGGACAGCTCATGAAAAACTGTTTTTT
NA	TRBJ1-2	NA	TRBV9	CASSVATGVDGQVHNYGYTF	TGTGCCAGCAGCGTAGCTACGGGGGTTGACGGTCAGGTCCATAACTATGGCTACACCTTC
NA	TRBJ2-1	NA	TRBV12-3/TRBV12-4	CASSLTQGGKQFF	TGTGCCAGCAGTTTAACGCAGGGGGGAAAGCAGTTCTTC
NA	TRBJ1-6	NA	TRBV29-1	CSVNRESSYNSPLHF	TGCAGCGTAAACAGGGAGAGCTCCTATAATTCACCCCTCCACTTT
NA	TRBJ1-3	NA	TRBV3-1/TRBV3-2	CASSPGRNTIYF	TGTGCCAGCAGCCCCGGGAGAAACACCATATATTTT
NA	TRBJ1-5	NA	TRBV6-1	CASSEAHNYQPQHF	TGTGCCAGCAGTGAAGCCCACAACTATCAGCCCCAGCATTTT
NA	TRBJ2-2	NA	TRBV6-4	CASSDSADTGELFF	TGTGCCAGCAGTGACTCGGCAGACACCGGGGAGCTGTTTTTT
NA	TRBJ2-7	TRBD1	TRBV7-9	CASSWDREFHEQYF	TGTGCCAGCAGCTGGGACAGGGAGTTCCACGAGCAGTACTTC
NA	TRBJ1-2	TRBD1	TRBV19	CASSIATGDYGYTF	TGTGCCAGTAGTATTGCGACAGGGGACTATGGCTACACCTTC
NA	TRBJ1-2	TRBD1	TRBV28	CASSLRGRGFGYTF	TGTGCCAGCAGTCTCAGGGGCAGGGGGTTTGGCTACACCTTC
NA	TRBJ2-5	TRBD2	TRBV7-7	CASSFSRSGGQETQYF	TGTGCTAGCAGCTTTTCCAGGAGCGGGGGCCAAGAGACCCAGTACTTC
NA	TRBJ2-7	NA	TRBV4-3	CASSQEAGNHYEQYF	TGCGCCAGCAGCCAAGAAGCCGGGAACCACTACGAGCAGTACTTC
NA	TRBJ1-2	NA	TRBV12-3/TRBV12-4	CASSLRGNYGYTF	TGTGCCAGCAGTTTAAGGGGTAACTATGGCTACACCTTC
NA	TRBJ1-3	TRBD1	TRBV6-6	CASSRGDRGDSGNTIYF	TGTGCCAGCAGTCGGGGTGACAGGGGCGATTCTGGAAACACCATATATTTT
NA	TRBJ2-7	TRBD1	TRBV4-1	CASSLTNAGTGAYEQYF	TGCGCCAGCAGCCTAACGAACGCCGGGACAGGGGCCTACGAGCAGTACTTC
NA	TRBJ2-1	NA	TRBV19	CASSKVRKLSGSYNEQFF	TGTGCCAGTTCAAAGGTCAGGAAGTTATCAGGTTCCTACAATGAGCAGTTCTTC
NA	TRBJ2-2	NA	TRBV10-3	CAISLSWGATGELFF	TGTGCCATCAGCCTGAGCTGGGGGGCTACCGGGGAGCTGTTTTTT
NA	TRBJ1-6	NA	TRBV5-6	CASSFRDDNSPLHF	TGTGCCAGCAGCTTCCGGGACGATAATTCACCCCTCCACTTT
NA	TRBJ2-7	NA	TRBV5-6	CASSLVGSSYEQYF	TGTGCCAGCAGCTTGGTGGGGAGCTCCTACGAGCAGTACTTC
NA	TRBJ1-2	NA	TRBV28	CASSLKGRYGYTF	TGTGCCAGCAGTTTAAAGGGGAGGTATGGCTACACCTTC
NA	TRBJ2-3	TRBD1	TRBV5-1	CASSYSATGGGTDTQYF	TGCGCCAGCAGCTATTCCGCGACAGGGGGCGGCACAGATACGCAGTATTTT
NA	TRBJ2-1	TRBD2	TRBV13	CASSFQGLAGASDEQFF	TGTGCCAGCAGCTTTCAGGGACTAGCGGGGGCGTCGGATGAGCAGTTCTTC
NA	TRBJ2-5	NA	TRBV29-1	CSGVQDYLGTQYF	TGCAGCGGGGTACAGGACTATCTGGGGACCCAGTACTTC
NA	TRBJ2-2	NA	TRBV29-1	CSRSGTTGELFF	TGCAGTCGTTCGGGAACCACCGGGGAGCTGTTTTTT
NA	TRBJ1-1	TRBD1	TRBV4-2	CASSQGPGQGNTEAFF	TGTGCCAGCAGCCAAGGGCCGGGACAGGGGAACACTGAAGCTTTCTTT
NA	TRBJ2-3	NA	TRBV10-1	CASSEAGVTDTQYF	TGCGCCAGCAGTGAAGCAGGGGTCACAGATACGCAGTATTTT
few	TRBJ2-1	NA	TRBV4-1	CASNQDAGSSYNEQFF	TGCGCCAGCAACCAAGATGCCGGGAGCTCCTACAATGAGCAGTTCTTC
NA	TRBJ1-3	NA	TRBV6-5	CASSYSSTGSGNTIYF	TGTGCCAGCAGTTACTCGTCTACAGGCTCTGGAAACACCATATATTTT
NA	TRBJ2-7	TRBD1	TRBV9	CASSPRTGTYEQYF	TGTGCCAGCAGCCCACGGACAGGGACCTACGAGCAGTACTTC
NA	TRBJ2-3	TRBD2	TRBV30	CAWSATSGGVDTQYF	TGTGCCTGGAGTGCCACTAGCGGGGGGGTCGATACGCAGTATTTT
NA	TRBJ1-2	NA	TRBV5-4	CASSQLRQATNGYTF	TGTGCCAGCAGCCAACTCCGACAGGCCACCAACGGCTACACCTTC
NA	TRBJ2-3	TRBD2	TRBV9	CASSVTSGGASTDTQYF	TGTGCCAGCAGCGTGACTAGCGGGGGGGCCAGCACAGATACGCAGTATTTT
few	TRBJ1-2	NA	TRBV9	CASSAGTLVSGGYTF	TGTGCCAGCAGCGCGGGAACCCTCGTTTCGGGTGGCTACACCTTC
NA	TRBJ2-1	NA	TRBV28	CASSLVGSYNEQFF	TGTGCCAGCAGCCTAGTAGGTTCCTACAATGAGCAGTTCTTC
NA	TRBJ1-1	NA	TRBV14	CASSQEYTEAFF	TGTGCCAGCAGCCAAGAGTACACTGAAGCTTTCTTT
NA	TRBJ2-1	NA	TRBV3-1/TRBV3-2	CASSQERGRGFYNEQFF	TGTGCCAGCAGCCAAGAACGGGGCCGGGGGTTCTACAATGAGCAGTTCTTC
NA	TRBJ2-3	NA	TRBV5-1	CASSLLGVGDTQYF	TGCGCCAGCAGCTTGTTGGGCGTAGGAGATACGCAGTATTTT
NA	TRBJ1-3	NA	TRBV5-4	CASSLDPISGNTIYF	TGTGCCAGCAGCTTGGATCCGATCTCTGGAAACACCATATATTTT
NA	TRBJ1-2	TRBD1	TRBV24-1	CATSDDRESNYGYTF	TGTGCCACCAGTGATGACAGGGAGTCCAACTATGGCTACACCTTC
NA	TRBJ1-3	NA	TRBV15	CATSRDPHRANSGNTIYF	TGTGCCACCAGCAGAGATCCCCACAGGGCCAACTCTGGAAACACCATATATTTT
NA	TRBJ1-2	NA	TRBV7-8	CASSLRTTNYGYTF	TGTGCCAGCAGCTTACGGACCACGAACTATGGCTACACCTTC
once	TRBJ2-7	TRBD1	TRBV6-6	CASSYSGTGPYEQYF	TGTGCCAGCAGTTACTCCGGGACAGGACCTTACGAGCAGTACTTC
once	TRBJ1-2	NA	TRBV7-9	CATGLIPNYGYTF	TGTGCCACCGGACTCATTCCCAACTATGGCTACACCTTC
NA	TRBJ1-2	NA	TRBV7-8	CASSPPQGIGKSGYTF	TGTGCCAGCAGCCCCCCCCAGGGAATAGGAAAAAGTGGCTACACCTTC
NA	TRBJ2-1	TRBD1	TRBV28	CASSLLRTGDNEQFF	TGTGCCAGCAGTTTATTGCGGACAGGGGACAATGAGCAGTTCTTC
NA	TRBJ1-2	TRBD1	TRBV7-9	CASSPGGSQVYGYTF	TGTGCCAGCAGCCCAGGGGGGAGTCAGGTCTATGGCTACACCTTC